This T cell receptor beta chain was identified during a study of OX40 agonist ivuxolimab in advanced cancers. General observations from the study: Antigen specificity was not determined for the expanded peripheral T cells. Some nonresponders also had low normalized T-cell clonal expansion. Near-lowest levels of clonal expansion characterized partial responders at 0.1-3.0 mg/kg. Among T cells, CD8+ cells averaged more expanded clones than CD4+ cells.

On this clone itself: Its antigen remains unidentified.

Per germline, CDR1 SGHKS and CDR2 YYEKEE (reference sequence). The CDR3 totals 13 residues. V was cut by 3 bases and J by 1 base, with 7 bases left in between. Clones were sequenced by immunoSEQ multiplex PCR, and TCRdb holds only the in-frame ones, with some missing. The table lists 45,000 to 55,000 clones, around four fifths of them singletons. The V call is TRBV5-5, the J call TRBJ1-1, with D maybe TRBD1 (5 bases). This TCR was sampled from an adult with an advanced solid tumor such as melanoma, head and neck, liver or kidney cancer. This sample comprised CD4+ or CD8+ T cells sorted from blood, obtained in a trial of the OX40 agonist ivuxolimab. The CDR3, as DNA: TGTGCCAGCAGCTGGGGGAGGAACACTGAAGCTTTCTTT. It encodes CASSWGRNTEAFF.